A selection of T cell receptor beta chains follows, all from one sample in a study of CD8 T cells in ankylosing spondylitis. TCRdb re-analysed the 5' RACE reads in MiXCR, keeping a single row per CDR3 protein. The repertoire holds 200,000 to 300,000 distinct CDR3 sequences, with more than 20% as singletons. Sequencing was performed on blood, either unsorted or a sorted T cell fraction (not recorded which). The source of these receptors is a male donor with ankylosing spondylitis or in good health (not recorded which). CDR3s include the opening cysteine and the closing phenylalanine or tryptophan. D genes are given only for firm matches. For some rows the clone size is stated as once, few or many, or as a class when expanded; others skip it.

V: TRBV27
J: TRBJ2-7
size: .
D: TRBD1
DNA: TGTGCCAGCAGCCCAACCCCGGGACAGGGGGTCATATTC
CDR3: CASSPTPGQGVIF

V: TRBV6-4
J: TRBJ2-1
size: .
D: .
DNA: TGTGCCAGCAGTCAACGGGCGGATTACAATGAGCAGTTCTTC
CDR3: CASSQRADYNEQFF

V: TRBV20-1
J: TRBJ2-1
size: few
D: .
DNA: TGCAGTGCTCAGACCAACAAGATATTCTTCAATGAGCAGTTCTTC
CDR3: CSAQTNKIFFNEQFF

V: TRBV20-1
J: TRBJ1-2
size: few
D: .
DNA: TGCAGTGCTAGAGATCCGGGGCCTGGCTACACCTTC
CDR3: CSARDPGPGYTF

V: TRBV29-1
J: TRBJ2-3
size: many
D: .
DNA: TGCAGCGTTGAAGATCCCCGGGTCCGCGCAGATACGCAGTATTTT
CDR3: CSVEDPRVRADTQYF

V: TRBV12-3/TRBV12-4
J: TRBJ2-5
size: many
D: .
DNA: TGTGCCAGCAGCTACGTGGCCCAGTACTTC
CDR3: CASSYVAQYF

V: TRBV29-1
J: TRBJ2-3
size: .
D: TRBD2
DNA: TGCAGCGTGGCTGGGACTAGCGGGGACAGGGCAGATACGCAGTATTTT
CDR3: CSVAGTSGDRADTQYF

V: TRBV20-1
J: TRBJ1-2
size: many
D: .
DNA: TGCAGTGCTAGAGTCGACGGGGCGGGTGGCTACACCTTC
CDR3: CSARVDGAGGYTF

V: TRBV20-1
J: TRBJ2-1
size: .
D: .
DNA: TGCAGTGCCACCTCCGGGAACTACAATGAGCAGTTCTTC
CDR3: CSATSGNYNEQFF

V: TRBV12-3/TRBV12-4
J: TRBJ2-1
size: many
D: TRBD2
DNA: TGTGCCAGCAGTTTAGCCCCGCAGGGAAGCGGGGTATCGTTCTTC
CDR3: CASSLAPQGSGVSFF